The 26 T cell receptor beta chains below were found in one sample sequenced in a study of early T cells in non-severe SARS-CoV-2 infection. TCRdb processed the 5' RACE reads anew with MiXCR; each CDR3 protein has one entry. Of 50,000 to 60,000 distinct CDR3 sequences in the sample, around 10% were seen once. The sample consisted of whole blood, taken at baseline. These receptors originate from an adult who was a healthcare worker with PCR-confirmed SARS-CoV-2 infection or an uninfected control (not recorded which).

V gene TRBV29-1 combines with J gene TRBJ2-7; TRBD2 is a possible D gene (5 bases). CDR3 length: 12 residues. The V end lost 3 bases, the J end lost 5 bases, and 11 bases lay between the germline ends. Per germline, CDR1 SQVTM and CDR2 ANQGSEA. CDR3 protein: CSVERGSHEQYF. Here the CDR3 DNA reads TGCAGCGTTGAGCGAGGGTCCCACGAGCAGTACTTC.

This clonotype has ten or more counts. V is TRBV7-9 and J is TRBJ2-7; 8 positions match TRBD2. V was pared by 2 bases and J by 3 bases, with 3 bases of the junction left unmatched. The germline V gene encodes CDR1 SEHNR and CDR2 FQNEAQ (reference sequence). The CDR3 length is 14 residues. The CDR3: CASSLTSGYYEQYF. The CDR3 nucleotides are TGTGCCAGCAGCTTAACTAGCGGATACTACGAGCAGTACTTC.

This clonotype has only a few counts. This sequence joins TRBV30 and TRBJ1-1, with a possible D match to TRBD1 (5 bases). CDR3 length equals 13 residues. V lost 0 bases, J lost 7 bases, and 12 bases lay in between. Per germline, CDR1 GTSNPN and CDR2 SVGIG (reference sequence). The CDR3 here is CAWSVRDGDEAFF. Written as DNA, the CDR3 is TGTGCCTGGAGTGTTCGGGACGGTGATGAAGCTTTCTTT.

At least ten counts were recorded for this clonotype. The CDR3 sequence: CASSDRVGSLTGANVLTF. The CDR3 coding sequence is TGTGCCAGCAGCGATAGGGTGGGTTCCCTTACTGGGGCCAACGTCCTGACTTTC. The V gene is TRBV9, the J gene TRBJ2-6; D unresolved. Between the trimmed V and J ends, which lost 3 bases and 2 bases, there was a span of 18 bases. The V gene's germline CDR1 is SGDLS and CDR2 YYNGEE. The CDR3 sequence is 18 residues long. Supplemented by reference TRBV9 and TRBJ2-6, the full variable domain reads DSGVTQTPKHLITATGQRVTLRCSPRSGDLSVYWYQQSLDQGLQFLIQYYNGEERAKGNILERFSAQQFPDLHSELNLSSLELGDSALYFCASSDRVGSLTGANVLTFGAGSRLTVL.

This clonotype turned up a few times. The CDR3 protein is CASSFGTGNQPQHF. The CDR3 nucleotides are TGTGCCAGCAGCTTCGGGACAGGCAATCAGCCCCAGCATTTT. This rearrangement joins TRBV5-6 to TRBJ1-5, with TRBD1 identical over 7 bases. The V gene's germline CDR1 is SGHDT and CDR2 YYEEEE. The CDR3 contains 14 residues. Germline trimming cut 2 bases from V and 2 bases from J; bases unmatched to any gene: 1. Variable domain in full (rest from reference TRBV5-6 and TRBJ1-5): DAGVTQSPTHLIKTRGQQVTLRCSPKSGHDTVSWYQQALGQGPQFIFQYYEEEERQRGNFPDRFSGHQFPNYSSELNVNALLLGDSALYLCASSFGTGNQPQHFGDGTRLSIL.

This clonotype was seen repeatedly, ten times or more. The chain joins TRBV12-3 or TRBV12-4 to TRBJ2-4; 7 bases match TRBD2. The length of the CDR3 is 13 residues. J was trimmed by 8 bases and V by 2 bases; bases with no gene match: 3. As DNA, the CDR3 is TGTGCCAGCAGTTTACGGGGAGGGGACATTCAGTACTTC. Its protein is CASSLRGGDIQYF.

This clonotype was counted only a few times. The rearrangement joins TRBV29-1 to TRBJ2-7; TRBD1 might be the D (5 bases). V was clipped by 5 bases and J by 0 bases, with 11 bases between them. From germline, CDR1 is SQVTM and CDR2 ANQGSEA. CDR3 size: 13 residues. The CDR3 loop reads CSVLRGSSYEQYF. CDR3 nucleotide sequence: TGCAGCGTTCTAAGGGGCAGCTCCTACGAGCAGTACTTC.

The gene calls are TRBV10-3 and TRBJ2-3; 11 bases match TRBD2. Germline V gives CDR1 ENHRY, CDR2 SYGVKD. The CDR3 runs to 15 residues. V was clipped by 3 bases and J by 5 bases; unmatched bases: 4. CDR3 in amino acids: CAISDSGRAGDTQYF. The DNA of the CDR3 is TGTGCCATCAGTGATAGCGGGAGGGCCGGAGATACGCAGTATTTT.

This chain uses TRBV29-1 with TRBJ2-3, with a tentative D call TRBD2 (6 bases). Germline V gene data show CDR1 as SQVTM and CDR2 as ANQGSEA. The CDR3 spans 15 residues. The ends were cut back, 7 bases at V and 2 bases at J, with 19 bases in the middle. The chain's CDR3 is CSAVVGLANTDTQYF. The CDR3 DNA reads TGCAGCGCTGTCGTCGGGCTAGCGAACACAGATACGCAGTATTTT.

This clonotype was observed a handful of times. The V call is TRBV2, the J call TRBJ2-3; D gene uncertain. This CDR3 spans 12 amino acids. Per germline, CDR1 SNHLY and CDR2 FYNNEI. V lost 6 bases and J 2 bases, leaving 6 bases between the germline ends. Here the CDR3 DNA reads TGTGCCAGCAGGAAGATCACAGATACGCAGTATTTT. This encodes CASRKITDTQYF.

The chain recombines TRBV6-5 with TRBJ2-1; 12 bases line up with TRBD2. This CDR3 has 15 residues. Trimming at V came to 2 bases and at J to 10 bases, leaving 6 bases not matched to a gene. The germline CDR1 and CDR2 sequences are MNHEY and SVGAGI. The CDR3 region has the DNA TGTGCCAGCAGTTACCGGGCTAGCGGGGGGGGCGAGCAGTTCTTC. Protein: CASSYRASGGGEQFF.

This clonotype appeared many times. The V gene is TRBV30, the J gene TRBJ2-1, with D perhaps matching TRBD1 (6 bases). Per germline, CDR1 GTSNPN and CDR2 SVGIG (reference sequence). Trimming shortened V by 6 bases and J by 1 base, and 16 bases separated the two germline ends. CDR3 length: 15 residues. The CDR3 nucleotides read TGTGCCTGCCGAAAAGGAACAGGGTCCTACAATGAGCAGTTCTTC. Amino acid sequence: CACRKGTGSYNEQFF.

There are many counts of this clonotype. Here the CDR3 DNA reads TGCAGCGTTTACGACAGCCAGGTCCCCTATGGCTACACCTTC. Protein: CSVYDSQVPYGYTF. The chain is built from TRBV29-1 and TRBJ1-2; D is perhaps TRBD1 (5 bases). Germline assignment: CDR1 SQVTM and CDR2 ANQGSEA. Trimming shortened V by 5 bases and J by 4 bases, and 17 bases separated the two germline ends. The CDR3 consists of 14 residues.

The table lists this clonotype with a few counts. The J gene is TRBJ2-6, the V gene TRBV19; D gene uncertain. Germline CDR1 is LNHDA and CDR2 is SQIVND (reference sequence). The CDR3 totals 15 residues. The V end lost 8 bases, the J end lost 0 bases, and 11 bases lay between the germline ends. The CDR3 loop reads CASLQPSSGANVLTF. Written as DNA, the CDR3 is TGTGCCAGTTTGCAACCTAGCTCTGGGGCCAACGTCCTGACTTTC.

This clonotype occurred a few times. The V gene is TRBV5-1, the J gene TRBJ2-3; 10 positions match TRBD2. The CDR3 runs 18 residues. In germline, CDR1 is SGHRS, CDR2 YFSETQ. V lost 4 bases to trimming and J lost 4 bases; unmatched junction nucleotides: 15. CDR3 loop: CASSQQSSGGHPADTQYF. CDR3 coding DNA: TGCGCCAGCAGCCAACAGTCTAGCGGGGGCCATCCAGCAGATACGCAGTATTTT.

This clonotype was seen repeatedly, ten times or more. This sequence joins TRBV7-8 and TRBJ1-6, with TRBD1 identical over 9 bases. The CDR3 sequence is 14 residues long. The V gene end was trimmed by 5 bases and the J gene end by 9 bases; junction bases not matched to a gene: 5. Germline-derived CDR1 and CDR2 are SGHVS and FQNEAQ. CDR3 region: CASSPDRGTSPLHF. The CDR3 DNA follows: TGTGCCAGCAGCCCAGACAGGGGGACTTCACCCCTCCACTTT. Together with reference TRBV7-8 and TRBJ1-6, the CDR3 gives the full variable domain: GAGVSQSPRYKVAKRGQDVALRCDPISGHVSLFWYQQALGQGPEFLTYFQNEAQLDKSGLPSDRFFAERPEGSVSTLKIQRTQQEDSAVYLCASSPDRGTSPLHFGNGTRLTVT.

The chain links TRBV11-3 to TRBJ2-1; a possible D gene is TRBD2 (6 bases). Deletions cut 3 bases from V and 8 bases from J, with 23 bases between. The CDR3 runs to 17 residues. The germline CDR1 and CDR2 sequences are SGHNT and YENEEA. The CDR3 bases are TGTGCCAGCAGCTTCCTGTTAGCGGAGAGGGCCCCCCATGAGCAGTTCTTC. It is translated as CASSFLLAERAPHEQFF. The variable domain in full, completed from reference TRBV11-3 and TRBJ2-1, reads EAGVVQSPRYKIIEKKQPVAFWCNPISGHNTLYWYLQNLGQGPELLIRYENEEAVDDSQLPKDRFSAERLKGVDSTLKIQPAELGDSAVYLCASSFLLAERAPHEQFFGPGTRLTVL.

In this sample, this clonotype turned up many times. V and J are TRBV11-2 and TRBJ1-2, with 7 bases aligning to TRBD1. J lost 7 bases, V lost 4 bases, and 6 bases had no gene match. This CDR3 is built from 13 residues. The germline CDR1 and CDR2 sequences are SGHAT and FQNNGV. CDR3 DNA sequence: TGTGCCAGCAGCTCAGACAGGGTCCGTGGCTACACCTTC. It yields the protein CASSSDRVRGYTF.

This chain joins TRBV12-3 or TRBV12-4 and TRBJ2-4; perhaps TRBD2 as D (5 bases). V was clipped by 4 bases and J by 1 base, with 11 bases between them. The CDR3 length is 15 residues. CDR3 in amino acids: CASSSSPGAKNIQYF. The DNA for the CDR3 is TGTGCCAGCAGTTCTTCCCCGGGGGCCAAAAACATTCAGTACTTC.

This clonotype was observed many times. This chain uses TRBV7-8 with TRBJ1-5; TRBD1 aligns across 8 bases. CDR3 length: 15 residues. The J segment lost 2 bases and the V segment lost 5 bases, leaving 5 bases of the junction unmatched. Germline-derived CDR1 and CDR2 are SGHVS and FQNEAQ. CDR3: CASSTVTGGNQPQHF. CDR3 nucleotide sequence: TGTGCCAGCAGCACCGTGACAGGGGGCAATCAGCCCCAGCATTTT.

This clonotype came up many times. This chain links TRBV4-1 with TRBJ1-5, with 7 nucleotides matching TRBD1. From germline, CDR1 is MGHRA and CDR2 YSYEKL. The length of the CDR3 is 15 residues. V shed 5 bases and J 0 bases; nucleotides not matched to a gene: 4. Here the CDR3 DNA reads TGCGCCAGCAGCACTCGACAGGGTAGCAATCAGCCCCAGCATTTT. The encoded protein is CASSTRQGSNQPQHF.

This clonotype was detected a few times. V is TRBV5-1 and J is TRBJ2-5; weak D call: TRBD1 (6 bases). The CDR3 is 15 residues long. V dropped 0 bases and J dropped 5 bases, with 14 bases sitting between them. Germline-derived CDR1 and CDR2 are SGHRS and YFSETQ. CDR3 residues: CASSLVQGSTETQYF. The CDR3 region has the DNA TGCGCCAGCAGCTTGGTGCAGGGGTCGACGGAGACCCAGTACTTC.

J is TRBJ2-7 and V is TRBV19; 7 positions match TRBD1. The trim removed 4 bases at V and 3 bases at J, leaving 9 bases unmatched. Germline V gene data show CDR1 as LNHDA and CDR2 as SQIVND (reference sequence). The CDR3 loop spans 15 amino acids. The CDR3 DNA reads TGTGCCAGTAGTAGCCAGAGGGGGCAATACTACGAGCAGTACTTC. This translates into CASSSQRGQYYEQYF. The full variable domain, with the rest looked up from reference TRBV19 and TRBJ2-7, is DGGITQSPKYLFRKEGQNVTLSCEQNLNHDAMYWYRQDPGQGLRLIYYSQIVNDFQKGDIAEGYSVSREKKESFPLTVTSAQKNPTAFYLCASSSQRGQYYEQYFGPGTRLTVT.

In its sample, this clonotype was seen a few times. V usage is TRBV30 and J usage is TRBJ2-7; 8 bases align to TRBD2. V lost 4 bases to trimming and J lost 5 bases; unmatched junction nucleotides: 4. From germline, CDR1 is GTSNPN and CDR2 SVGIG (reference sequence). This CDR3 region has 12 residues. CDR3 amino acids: CAWTRGANEQYF. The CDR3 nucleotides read TGTGCCTGGACGCGGGGGGCCAACGAGCAGTACTTC.

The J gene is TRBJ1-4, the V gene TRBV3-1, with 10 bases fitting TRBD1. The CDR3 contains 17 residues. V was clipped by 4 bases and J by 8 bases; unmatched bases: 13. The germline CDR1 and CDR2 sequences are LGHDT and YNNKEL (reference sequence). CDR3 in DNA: TGTGCCAGCAGCCCCCCCCTGGGACAGGGGTTTGGCGAAAAACTGTTTTTT. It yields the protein CASSPPLGQGFGEKLFF.

The CDR3 protein is CASSYSPAVYEQYF. The CDR3 region has the DNA TGTGCCAGCAGTTACTCGCCGGCGGTCTACGAGCAGTACTTC. This sequence joins TRBV6-5 and TRBJ2-7; D ambiguous. Germline values: CDR1 MNHEY, CDR2 SVGAGI. Between the trimmed V and J ends, which lost 0 bases and 3 bases, there was a span of 9 bases. This CDR3 spans 14 amino acids.